This TCR beta chain was sequenced for a study of cytomegalovirus exposure and HLA in healthy donors. CDR1 is SGHAT and CDR2 is FQNNGV in the germline V gene. The CDR3 length is 15 residues. With 5 bases clipped from V and 4 bases from J, the junction kept 6 bases outside the gene matches. Produced via immunoSEQ multiplex PCR; TCRdb's table is partial and in-frame only. The profile shows under 400,000 clones, 75% to 90% of them singletons. This sequence joins TRBV11-2 and TRBJ2-2, with 8 bases lining up with TRBD1. The specimen was PBMCs. The TCR was taken from a woman aged 18-29 years in good health and CMV-seronegative. The CDR3 sequence: CASSRDRRGTGELFF. The CDR3 DNA is TGTGCCAGCAGCAGGGACAGGCGGGGCACCGGGGAGCTGTTTTTT.